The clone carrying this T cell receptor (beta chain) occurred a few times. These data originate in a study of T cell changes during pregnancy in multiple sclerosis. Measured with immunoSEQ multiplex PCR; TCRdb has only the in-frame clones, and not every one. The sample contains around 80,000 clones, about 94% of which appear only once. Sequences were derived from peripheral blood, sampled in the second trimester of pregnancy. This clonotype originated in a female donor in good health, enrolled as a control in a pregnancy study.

This chain's CDR3 is CASSLGAGTVGYTF. DNA for the CDR3: TGTGCCAGCAGCCTTGGCGCAGGAACGGTCGGCTACACCTTC. V and J are TRBV7-8 and TRBJ1-2; D unresolved. V lost 5 bases and J 8 bases, leaving 18 bases between the germline ends. The CDR3 extends over 14 amino acids. Germline CDR1 and CDR2: SGHVS and FQNEAQ.